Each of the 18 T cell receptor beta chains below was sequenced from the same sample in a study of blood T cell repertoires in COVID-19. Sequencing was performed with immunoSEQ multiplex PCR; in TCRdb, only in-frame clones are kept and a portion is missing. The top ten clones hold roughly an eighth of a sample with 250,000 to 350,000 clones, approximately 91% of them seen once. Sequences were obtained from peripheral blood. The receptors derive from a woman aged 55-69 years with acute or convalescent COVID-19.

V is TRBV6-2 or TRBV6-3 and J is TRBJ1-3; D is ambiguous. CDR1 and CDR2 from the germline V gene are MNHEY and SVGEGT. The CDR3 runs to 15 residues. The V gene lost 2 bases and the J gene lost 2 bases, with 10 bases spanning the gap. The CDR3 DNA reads TGTGCCAGCAGTTACGGACCCGGGGCTGGAAACACCATATATTTT. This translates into CASSYGPGAGNTIYF.

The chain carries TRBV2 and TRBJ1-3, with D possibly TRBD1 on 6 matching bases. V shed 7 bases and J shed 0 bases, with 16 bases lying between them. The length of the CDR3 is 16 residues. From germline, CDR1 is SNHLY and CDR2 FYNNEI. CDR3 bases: TGTGCCAGCAACACGGACAGACAACACTCTGGAAACACCATATATTTT. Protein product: CASNTDRQHSGNTIYF.

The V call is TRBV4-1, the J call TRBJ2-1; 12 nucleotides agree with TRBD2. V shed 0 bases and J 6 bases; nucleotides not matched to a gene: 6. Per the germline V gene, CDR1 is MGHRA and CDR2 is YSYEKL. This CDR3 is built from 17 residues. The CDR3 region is CASSQDWGLAGLNEQFF. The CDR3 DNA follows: TGCGCCAGCAGCCAAGATTGGGGACTAGCGGGCCTCAATGAGCAGTTCTTC.

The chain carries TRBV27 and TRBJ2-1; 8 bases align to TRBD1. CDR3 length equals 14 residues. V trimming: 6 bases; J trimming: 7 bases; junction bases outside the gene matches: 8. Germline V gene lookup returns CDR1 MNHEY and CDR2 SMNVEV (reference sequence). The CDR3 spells CASRWTGWTNEQFF. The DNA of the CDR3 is TGTGCCAGCAGGTGGACAGGGTGGACAAATGAGCAGTTCTTC.

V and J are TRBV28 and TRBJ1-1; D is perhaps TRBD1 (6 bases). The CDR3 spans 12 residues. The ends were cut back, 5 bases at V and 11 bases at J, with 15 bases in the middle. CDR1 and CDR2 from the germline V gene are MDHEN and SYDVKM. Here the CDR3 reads CASSHLQGAAFF. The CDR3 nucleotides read TGTGCCAGCAGTCACCTACAGGGCGCTGCTTTCTTT.

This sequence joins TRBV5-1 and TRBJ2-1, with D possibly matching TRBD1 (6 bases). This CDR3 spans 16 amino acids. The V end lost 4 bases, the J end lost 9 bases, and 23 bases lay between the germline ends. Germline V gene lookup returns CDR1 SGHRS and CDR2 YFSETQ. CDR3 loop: CASSETGTSGLGEQFF. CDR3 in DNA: TGCGCCAGCAGCGAGACCGGGACAAGTGGGTTAGGTGAGCAGTTCTTC.

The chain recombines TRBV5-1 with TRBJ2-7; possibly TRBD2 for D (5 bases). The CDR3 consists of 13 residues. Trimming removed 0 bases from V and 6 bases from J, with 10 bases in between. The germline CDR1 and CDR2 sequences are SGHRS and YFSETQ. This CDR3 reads CASSLVLAGEQYF. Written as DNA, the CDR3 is TGCGCCAGCAGCTTGGTTCTAGCTGGCGAGCAGTACTTC. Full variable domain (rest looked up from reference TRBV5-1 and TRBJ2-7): KAGVTQTPRYLIKTRGQQVTLSCSPISGHRSVSWYQQTPGQGLQFLFEYFSETQRNKGNFPGRFSGRQFSNSRSEMNVSTLELGDSALYLCASSLVLAGEQYFGPGTRLTVT.

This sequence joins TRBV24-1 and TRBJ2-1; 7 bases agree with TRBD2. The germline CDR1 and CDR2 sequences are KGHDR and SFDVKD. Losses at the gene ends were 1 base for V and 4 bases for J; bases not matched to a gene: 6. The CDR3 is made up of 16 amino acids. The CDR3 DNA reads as TGTGCCACCAGTGATTTCGTGGGGGGGACTTACAATGAGCAGTTCTTC. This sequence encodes CATSDFVGGTYNEQFF.

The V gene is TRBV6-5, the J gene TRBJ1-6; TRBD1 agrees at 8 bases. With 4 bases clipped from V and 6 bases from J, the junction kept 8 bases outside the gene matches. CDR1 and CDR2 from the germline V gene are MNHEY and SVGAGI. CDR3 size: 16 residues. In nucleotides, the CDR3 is TGTGCCAGCAGTTGGACGGACAGGGTCTTTAATTCACCCCTCCACTTT. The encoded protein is CASSWTDRVFNSPLHF.

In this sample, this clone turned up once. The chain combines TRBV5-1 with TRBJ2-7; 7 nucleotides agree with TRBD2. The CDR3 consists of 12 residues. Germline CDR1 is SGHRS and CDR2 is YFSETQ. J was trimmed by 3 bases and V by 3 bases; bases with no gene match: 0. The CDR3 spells CASSSSGYEQYF. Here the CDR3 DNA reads TGCGCCAGCAGCTCTAGCGGCTACGAGCAGTACTTC.

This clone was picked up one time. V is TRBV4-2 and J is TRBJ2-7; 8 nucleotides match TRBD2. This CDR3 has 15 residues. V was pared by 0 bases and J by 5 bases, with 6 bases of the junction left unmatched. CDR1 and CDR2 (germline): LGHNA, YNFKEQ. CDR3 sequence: CASSQDRTSYNEQYF. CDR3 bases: TGTGCCAGCAGCCAAGATAGGACTAGCTATAACGAGCAGTACTTC.

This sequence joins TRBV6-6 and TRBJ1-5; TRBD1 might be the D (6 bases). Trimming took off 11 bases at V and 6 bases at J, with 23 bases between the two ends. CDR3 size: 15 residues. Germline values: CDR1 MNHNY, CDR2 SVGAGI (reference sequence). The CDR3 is CAANRVGTSGQPQHF. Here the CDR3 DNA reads TGTGCCGCCAACAGGGTAGGGACCTCAGGTCAGCCCCAGCATTTT.

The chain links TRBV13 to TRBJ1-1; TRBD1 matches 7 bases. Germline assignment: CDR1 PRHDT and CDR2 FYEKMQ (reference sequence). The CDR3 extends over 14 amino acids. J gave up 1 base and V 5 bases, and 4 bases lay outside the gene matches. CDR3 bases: TGTGCCAGCAGCCCGGGACAGCAGAACACTGAAGCTTTCTTT. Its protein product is CASSPGQQNTEAFF. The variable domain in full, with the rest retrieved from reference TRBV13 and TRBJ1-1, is AAGVIQSPRHLIKEKRETATLKCYPIPRHDTVYWYQQGPGQDPQFLISFYEKMQSDKGSIPDRFSAQQFSDYHSELNMSSLELGDSALYFCASSPGQQNTEAFFGQGTRLTVV.

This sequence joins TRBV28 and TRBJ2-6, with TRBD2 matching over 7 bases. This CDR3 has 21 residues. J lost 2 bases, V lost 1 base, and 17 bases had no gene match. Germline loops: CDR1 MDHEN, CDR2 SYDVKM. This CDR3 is CASSLLWLWGGPNTGANVLTF. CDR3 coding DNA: TGTGCCAGCAGTTTATTATGGTTGTGGGGAGGGCCCAACACTGGGGCCAACGTCCTGACTTTC.

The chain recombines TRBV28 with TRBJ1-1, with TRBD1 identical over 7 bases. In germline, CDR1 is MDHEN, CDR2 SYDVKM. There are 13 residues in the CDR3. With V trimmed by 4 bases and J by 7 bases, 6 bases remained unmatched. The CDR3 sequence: CASSSYRGVEAFF. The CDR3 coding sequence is TGTGCCAGCAGTTCTTACAGGGGAGTTGAAGCTTTCTTT.

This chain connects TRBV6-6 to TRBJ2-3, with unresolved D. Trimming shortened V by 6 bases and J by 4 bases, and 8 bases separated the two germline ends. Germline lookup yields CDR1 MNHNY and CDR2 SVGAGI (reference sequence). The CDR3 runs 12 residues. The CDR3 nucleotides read TGTGCCAGCAGACCGACTCCAGATACGCAGTATTTT. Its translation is CASRPTPDTQYF.

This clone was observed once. CDR3 sequence reads: CASSLARVTSGPYEQYF. CDR3 in DNA: TGCGCCAGCAGCTTGGCGAGGGTGACTAGCGGCCCCTACGAGCAGTACTTC. This rearrangement joins TRBV5-1 to TRBJ2-7; the match to TRBD2 covers 9 bases. CDR1 is SGHRS, CDR2 YFSETQ, per germline. The CDR3 has 17 amino acids. The ends lost 0 bases at V and 2 bases at J; junction bases unmatched: 9.

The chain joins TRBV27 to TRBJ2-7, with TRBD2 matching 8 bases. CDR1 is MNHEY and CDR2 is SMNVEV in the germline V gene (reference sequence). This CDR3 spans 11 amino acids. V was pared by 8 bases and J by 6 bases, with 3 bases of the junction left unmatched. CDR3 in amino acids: CASLRGVEQYF. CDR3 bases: TGTGCCAGCCTGCGGGGGGTCGAGCAGTACTTC.